Presented here are 27 T cell receptor beta chains from one specimen sequenced in a study of CD8 T cells in ankylosing spondylitis (dated by TCRdb to about 2017). What the research found in general, with its limitations: A TCR beta motif made up of roughly eight highly homologous amino acid variants appeared to be characteristic of blood from ankylosing spondylitis patients.

No cognate antigen is known for these TCRs. The library was made by 5' RACE. Sequencing was carried out with an Illumina HiSeq 2500. TCRdb handled the public reads itself, with Q25 trimming in fastp and clone calling in MiXCR, and kept productive beta chains. Identical CDR3 protein sequences are pooled into one entry, listed with their most common genes and DNA. The sample yields over 450,000 distinct CDR3 sequences; about 13% were counted once. Under 7.5% of the sample is taken by the ten largest. Sequencing was done on a sample of blood, either unsorted or a sorted T cell fraction (not recorded which). The receptors shown here come from a male donor with ankylosing spondylitis.

This clonotype was detected only a few times. V is TRBV5-6 and J is TRBJ2-3; D not certain. Trimming stripped 3 bases from V and 2 bases from J, with 10 bases between. From germline, CDR1 is SGHDT and CDR2 YYEEEE. This CDR3 comprises 14 residues. In DNA, the CDR3 is TGTGCCAGCAGCTCACTAAGGTCCACAGATACGCAGTATTTT. It codes for CASSSLRSTDTQYF.

V and J are TRBV29-1 and TRBJ1-2; D unclear. CDR1 is SQVTM and CDR2 is ANQGSEA in the germline V gene. Between the trimmed V and J ends, which lost 2 bases and 1 base, there was a span of 8 bases. There are 13 residues in the CDR3. The CDR3 nucleotides read TGCAGCGTTGAATTCAGTGTTAACTATGGCTACACCTTC. As protein: CSVEFSVNYGYTF.

The chain joins TRBV2 to TRBJ1-3; D unclear. There are 15 residues in the CDR3. V lost 5 bases, J lost 2 bases, and 13 bases lay in between. Germline CDR1 and CDR2: SNHLY and FYNNEI. The CDR3 loop reads CASSRNLVAGNTIYF. The CDR3 region has the DNA TGTGCCAGCAGTCGCAATCTAGTGGCTGGAAACACCATATATTTT.

This clonotype has only a few counts. V is TRBV7-8 and J is TRBJ1-4, with TRBD1 as a possible D gene (6 bases). Germline-derived CDR1 and CDR2 are SGHVS and FQNEAQ. Deletions cut 0 bases from V and 8 bases from J, with 13 bases between. CDR3 size: 15 residues. The CDR3 here is CASSLAGRGVEKLFF. The CDR3 DNA reads as TGTGCCAGCAGCTTAGCAGGCAGGGGAGTCGAAAAACTGTTTTTT.

Ten or more counts support this clonotype. Possible read error: a much larger clone is one base away. V usage is TRBV7-9 and J usage is TRBJ2-3; no firm D call. Germline V gives CDR1 SEHNR, CDR2 FQNEAQ (reference sequence). V was pared by 3 bases and J by 4 bases, with 2 bases between. The length of the CDR3 is 11 residues. CDR3 loop: CASSFADTQYF. The CDR3 DNA sequence: TGTGCCAGCAGCTTCGCAGATACGCAGTATTTT.

This clonotype was observed a few times. The chain links TRBV10-2 to TRBJ1-6; TRBD1 might be the D (6 bases). Germline-derived CDR1 and CDR2 are WSHSY and SAAADI. This CDR3 is built from 20 residues. The V end was cut by 0 bases, the J end by 0 bases, with 18 bases between. CDR3 amino acids: CASSESLDRNIGSYNSPLHF. The CDR3 DNA follows: TGCGCCAGCAGTGAGTCTCTCGACAGGAACATTGGCTCCTATAATTCACCCCTCCACTTT.

This clonotype was detected ten times or more. The chain joins TRBV12-3 or TRBV12-4 to TRBJ2-4, with no clear D. CDR3 length equals 14 residues. V lost 3 bases, J lost 1 base, and 7 bases lay in between. The CDR3 protein is CASSLDEAKNIQYF. As DNA, the CDR3 is TGTGCCAGCAGTTTGGATGAGGCCAAAAACATTCAGTACTTC.

This clonotype appeared a few times. V and J are TRBV5-1 and TRBJ2-7; 9 positions match TRBD1. V lost 4 bases and J lost 3; bases outside the gene matches: 5. The CDR3 spans 14 residues. The germline V gene has CDR1 SGHRS and CDR2 YFSETQ. CDR3: CASSGSGQGYEQYF. As DNA, the CDR3 is TGCGCCAGCAGCGGCTCGGGACAGGGCTACGAGCAGTACTTC.

In its sample, this clonotype was seen a few times. This sequence joins TRBV7-2 and TRBJ1-2, with D perhaps matching TRBD1 (5 bases). CDR3 length: 15 amino acids. The V end lost 5 bases, the J end lost 0 bases, and 13 bases lay between the germline ends. Germline V CDR1 and CDR2: SGHTA, FQGNSA. CDR3 sequence: CASSAVWDANYGYTF. As DNA, the CDR3 is TGTGCCAGCAGCGCCGTGTGGGACGCTAACTATGGCTACACCTTC.

With respect to this clonotype: This sequence may be a read error, since a much larger clone differs from it by one base. V and J are TRBV12-3 or TRBV12-4 and TRBJ2-5; either TRBD1 or TRBD2 may fit D (6 bases each). This CDR3 is built from 15 residues. The CDR3 here is CATSLGGGGQETQYF. CDR3 DNA sequence: TGTGCCACCAGTTTGGGTGGAGGGGGGCAAGAGACCCAGTACTTC.

The J gene is TRBJ1-4, the V gene TRBV2; TRBD1 aligns across 9 bases. Germline CDR1 SNHLY, CDR2 FYNNEI. This CDR3 is built from 15 residues. V lost 4 bases and J lost 6; bases outside the gene matches: 6. The CDR3: CASSAQGATDEKLFF. DNA for the CDR3: TGTGCCAGCAGTGCACAGGGGGCGACGGATGAAAAACTGTTTTTT.

CDR3 sequence: CASSLASVIFGSPLHF. The CDR3 region has the DNA TGTGCCAGCAGTTTGGCCTCGGTCATTTTTGGTTCACCCCTCCACTTT. This sequence joins TRBV12-3 or TRBV12-4 and TRBJ1-6; D is uncertain. The CDR3 consists of 16 residues. Trimming removed 3 bases from V and 9 bases from J, with 18 bases in between.

This chain uses TRBV5-5 with TRBJ2-2; D may match TRBD1 or TRBD2 (6 bases each). CDR1 and CDR2 (germline): SGHKS, YYEKEE (reference sequence). Trimming cost V 4 bases and J 3 bases, with 13 bases left between them. The CDR3 runs 15 residues. The CDR3 here is CASSPWGADTGELFF. CDR3 nucleotides: TGTGCCAGCAGCCCCTGGGGGGCGGACACCGGGGAGCTGTTTTTT.

This clonotype was counted at least ten times. CDR3 region: CASSLTSGRADTQYF. The CDR3 DNA reads as TGTGCCAGCAGCTTAACTAGCGGGAGAGCAGATACGCAGTATTTT. The chain is built from TRBV7-8 and TRBJ2-3; 11 bases are shared with TRBD2. The CDR3 extends over 15 amino acids. The germline gives CDR1 SGHVS, CDR2 FQNEAQ. Trimming took 2 bases from V and 4 from J; bases not matched to a gene: 2.

The chain employs TRBV10-3 and TRBJ1-1, with 8 nucleotides matching TRBD1. The CDR3 length is 14 residues. Germline loops: CDR1 ENHRY, CDR2 SYGVKD. The V and J ends lost 5 bases and 4 bases, in that order; junction bases with no gene match: 6. The CDR3 DNA reads TGTGCCATCAGTTATGGACAGGGAAGCACTGAAGCTTTCTTT. This translates into CAISYGQGSTEAFF.

The rearrangement links TRBV20-1 to TRBJ2-3, with TRBD2 identical over 11 bases. CDR3 length: 14 amino acids. Germline assignment: CDR1 DFQATT and CDR2 SNEGSKA (reference sequence). V lost 2 bases and J lost 4; bases outside the gene matches: 2. CDR3: CSARIAGGPDTQYF. The CDR3 coding sequence is TGCAGTGCTAGAATAGCGGGAGGGCCAGATACGCAGTATTTT.

Here the CDR3 DNA reads TGTGCCAGCAGCTTCAGGCAGGGGCCTGAAGCTTTCTTT. Its translation is CASSFRQGPEAFF. V is TRBV7-2 and J is TRBJ1-1; D possibly corresponds to TRBD1 (6 bases). This CDR3 contains 13 residues. Germline V lookup: CDR1 SGHTA, CDR2 FQGNSA. Trimming stripped 3 bases from V and 6 bases from J, with 11 bases between.

This clonotype was detected only a few times. CDR3 in amino acids: CSARDHRGDGYEQYF. As DNA, the CDR3 is TGCAGTGCTAGAGATCATCGAGGGGACGGCTACGAGCAGTACTTC. J is TRBJ2-7 and V is TRBV20-1, with D perhaps TRBD1 or TRBD2 (5 bases each). V was trimmed by 0 bases and J by 3 bases, leaving 15 bases between them. In germline, CDR1 is DFQATT, CDR2 SNEGSKA (reference sequence). There are 15 residues in the CDR3.

This clonotype was observed a few times. The chain links TRBV7-8 to TRBJ2-1, with 7 bases fitting TRBD1. This CDR3 is built from 16 residues. The trim removed 5 bases at V and 1 base at J, leaving 8 bases unmatched. CDR1 and CDR2 from the germline V gene are SGHVS and FQNEAQ. CDR3 DNA sequence: TGTGCCAGCAGCCGCCAGGGGGTCCTTTCCTACAATGAGCAGTTCTTC. Its protein product is CASSRQGVLSYNEQFF.

This chain connects TRBV6-6 to TRBJ1-2, with a tentative D call TRBD1 (6 bases). CDR1 and CDR2 (germline): MNHNY, SVGAGI (reference sequence). The CDR3 consists of 12 residues. The V end lost 8 bases, the J end lost 6 bases, and 13 bases lay between the germline ends. DNA for the CDR3: TGTGCCAGCTCGGCCAGGGGTGATGGCTACACCTTC. This translates into CASSARGDGYTF.

This clonotype was seen many times. The chain joins TRBV10-3 to TRBJ2-2; tentative D call: TRBD2 (5 bases). Trimming took 2 bases from V and 5 from J, leaving 9 bases between them. Germline V gene lookup returns CDR1 ENHRY and CDR2 SYGVKD. The CDR3 loop spans 14 amino acids. The CDR3 region is CAISEPRVTGELFF. CDR3 nucleotide sequence: TGTGCCATCAGTGAGCCGAGGGTAACCGGGGAGCTGTTTTTT.

This clonotype was seen at least ten times. The V call is TRBV12-3 or TRBV12-4, the J call TRBJ1-4; D remains ambiguous. Trimming pared 3 bases from V and 4 bases from J, leaving 9 bases between. The CDR3 sequence is 14 residues long. The CDR3 region is CASSFRGLNEKLFF. Written as DNA, the CDR3 is TGTGCCAGCAGTTTTAGAGGACTTAATGAAAAACTGTTTTTT.

This clonotype came up a few times. V is TRBV7-9 and J is TRBJ2-1; maybe TRBD2 (6 bases). The length of the CDR3 is 13 residues. The V gene lost 7 bases and the J gene lost 6 bases, with 13 bases spanning the gap. CDR1 is SEHNR and CDR2 is FQNEAQ in the germline V gene (reference sequence). The CDR3 nucleotides are TGTGCCAGCATCGTATACGGGGGCAATGAGCAGTTCTTC. Amino acids: CASIVYGGNEQFF.

The chain has TRBV6-1 and TRBJ2-4, with 7 bases that match TRBD1. Germline CDR1 and CDR2: MNHNS and SASEGT. V lost 6 bases and J lost 7; bases outside the gene matches: 18. The CDR3 consists of 17 residues. The CDR3 sequence is CASSRGLSQGGGNIQYF. The CDR3 DNA reads TGTGCCAGCAGCCGAGGTTTATCCCAAGGGGGCGGTAACATTCAGTACTTC.

The chain carries TRBV27 and TRBJ2-5; no definite D call. Germline values: CDR1 MNHEY, CDR2 SMNVEV (reference sequence). This CDR3 is built from 11 residues. The V end was cut by 7 bases, the J end by 6 bases, with 9 bases between. CDR3 region: CASTHHQTQYF. CDR3 coding DNA: TGTGCCAGCACGCACCATCAGACCCAGTACTTC.

A few counts support this clonotype. J is TRBJ2-2 and V is TRBV28; 10 nucleotides line up with TRBD2. Germline CDR1 MDHEN, CDR2 SYDVKM. V gave up 7 bases and J gave up 4 bases; unmatched junction bases: 6. CDR3 length: 15 residues. CDR3 sequence: CASMSLAGGTGELFF. The CDR3 DNA is TGTGCCAGCATGTCTTTAGCGGGAGGCACCGGGGAGCTGTTTTTT.

The chain combines TRBV5-6 with TRBJ1-1, with 7 positions matching TRBD1. The CDR3 is 13 amino acids. Germline values: CDR1 SGHDT, CDR2 YYEEEE. V trimming: 4 bases; J trimming: 6 bases; junction bases outside the gene matches: 6. The CDR3 reads CASSLQGGPEAFF. The CDR3 coding sequence is TGTGCCAGCAGCCTCCAGGGGGGCCCTGAAGCTTTCTTT. Full variable domain (remainder filled in from reference TRBV5-6 and TRBJ1-1): DAGVTQSPTHLIKTRGQQVTLRCSPKSGHDTVSWYQQALGQGPQFIFQYYEEEERQRGNFPDRFSGHQFPNYSSELNVNALLLGDSALYLCASSLQGGPEAFFGQGTRLTVV.